This T cell receptor beta chain emerged from a study of cytomegalovirus exposure and HLA in healthy donors. 60 Vbeta and 13 Jbeta primers were used in PCR. The method was immunoSEQ multiplex PCR; TCRdb's version includes in-frame clones alone and lacks a portion of them. This sample has about 170,000 clones, with just over 75% found just once. This CDR3 has 11 residues. CDR1 is SQVTM and CDR2 is ANQGSEA in the germline V gene. The donors, nominally healthy at sampling, likely had unrecorded immune exposures. This chain uses TRBV29-1 with TRBJ2-5, with D perhaps TRBD1 (5 bases). The J call may be mistaken, given a closer DNA end match to TRBJ2-7. Material: PBMCs. This receptor was obtained from a woman under 40 in good health and CMV-seropositive. CDR3 sequence reads: CSVAQGHEQYF. CDR3 coding DNA: TGCAGCGTTGCGCAGGGCCACGAGCAGTACTTC.